The sequence of this TCR beta chain was determined in a study of CD8+ T cells in alopecia areata. Once RNA had been extracted, it was reverse transcribed into cDNA to act as the sequencing template. The protocol was immunoSEQ multiplex PCR, while the TCRdb copy is restricted to in-frame clones and leaves out a portion. Of roughly 150,000 clones detected, 55% appear once; the ten largest clones hold 4% to 5.5%. Per germline, CDR1 SGHRS and CDR2 YFSETQ. With V trimmed by 0 bases and J by 4 bases, 7 bases remained unmatched. This CDR3 comprises 16 residues. V gene TRBV5-1 combines with J gene TRBJ2-7, with 10 bases aligning to TRBD2. This TCR derives from a human donor in good health. The specimen was CD4+ T cells sorted from blood. The CDR3 coding sequence is TGCGCCAGCAGCTTGGCTAGCGGGAGATCAGGGTACGAGCAGTACTTC. Translated, it gives CASSLASGRSGYEQYF. The variable domain in full, with the rest retrieved from reference TRBV5-1 and TRBJ2-7, is KAGVTQTPRYLIKTRGQQVTLSCSPISGHRSVSWYQQTPGQGLQFLFEYFSETQRNKGNFPGRFSGRQFSNSRSEMNVSTLELGDSALYLCASSLASGRSGYEQYFGPGTRLTVT.